These T cell receptor beta chains were read from a single sample in a study of vaccination and CD4 T cells after COVID-19. The antigens these receptors bind are not known. Each CDR3 protein is one row after TCRdb ran MiXCR on the PCR reads. The sample holds over 12,000 distinct CDR3 sequences, about 60% seen once. The sample taken for sequencing was CD4+ T cells from blood, cultured in vitro. Receptors originate from a human donor who had recovered from COVID-19. Each CDR3 is given with its conserved first and last residue. The order of the fields is V gene, CDR3 length, clone size, D gene, J gene, CDR3 protein, CDR3 DNA. D genes are given only for firm matches. Clone size is not always given. Where it is, it says once, few, many or a class for expanded clones.

v_gene: TRBV27; len: 13; abundance: -; d_gene: -; j_gene: TRBJ2-5; CDR3aa: CASSLRPQETQYF; CDR3nt: TGTGCCAGCAGTCTACGTCCACAAGAGACCCAGTACTTC
v_gene: TRBV30; len: 13; abundance: -; d_gene: -; j_gene: TRBJ1-1; CDR3aa: CAWNRGDGPEAFF; CDR3nt: TGTGCCTGGAACCGCGGGGACGGTCCTGAAGCTTTCTTT
v_gene: TRBV12-3/TRBV12-4; len: 15; abundance: -; d_gene: TRBD2; j_gene: TRBJ2-7; CDR3aa: CASNNASGRLYEQYF; CDR3nt: TGTGCCAGCAACAACGCTAGCGGGAGGCTATACGAGCAGTACTTC
v_gene: TRBV29-1; len: 12; abundance: -; d_gene: -; j_gene: TRBJ1-1; CDR3aa: CSVEVENTEAFF; CDR3nt: TGCAGCGTTGAAGTCGAGAACACTGAAGCTTTCTTT
v_gene: TRBV20-1; len: 14; abundance: once; d_gene: TRBD2; j_gene: TRBJ2-2; CDR3aa: CNAAGAGNTGELFF; CDR3nt: TGCAATGCCGCGGGAGCGGGAAACACCGGGGAGCTGTTTTTT
v_gene: TRBV19; len: 15; abundance: -; d_gene: TRBD1; j_gene: TRBJ1-2; CDR3aa: CASSPRTGEGYGYTF; CDR3nt: TGTGCCAGTAGTCCTCGGACAGGAGAGGGGTATGGCTACACCTTC
v_gene: TRBV7-2; len: 15; abundance: -; d_gene: -; j_gene: TRBJ2-3; CDR3aa: CASSATAAGTDTQYF; CDR3nt: TGTGCCAGCAGCGCCACAGCGGCGGGCACAGATACGCAGTATTTT
v_gene: TRBV7-9; len: 17; abundance: few; d_gene: TRBD1; j_gene: TRBJ2-2; CDR3aa: CASSWTGGRGGTGELFF; CDR3nt: TGTGCCAGCTCATGGACAGGGGGCCGTGGAGGTACCGGGGAGCTGTTTTTT
v_gene: TRBV27; len: 14; abundance: -; d_gene: -; j_gene: TRBJ1-5; CDR3aa: CASSLKAGHQPQHF; CDR3nt: TGTGCCAGCAGTTTAAAGGCAGGGCATCAGCCCCAGCATTTT
v_gene: TRBV2; len: 16; abundance: -; d_gene: TRBD1; j_gene: TRBJ1-6; CDR3aa: CASSKEDRVTASPLHF; CDR3nt: TGTGCCAGCAGTAAAGAGGACAGGGTAACGGCCTCACCCCTCCACTTT
v_gene: TRBV24-1; len: 13; abundance: -; d_gene: -; j_gene: TRBJ1-2; CDR3aa: CATSDLEGYGYTF; CDR3nt: TGTGCCACCAGTGATCTAGAAGGGTATGGCTACACCTTC
v_gene: TRBV2; len: 13; abundance: few; d_gene: -; j_gene: TRBJ1-6; CDR3aa: CASSVQGGAPLHF; CDR3nt: TGTGCCAGCAGTGTGCAGGGCGGTGCACCCCTCCACTTT
v_gene: TRBV19; len: 15; abundance: -; d_gene: -; j_gene: TRBJ1-6; CDR3aa: CASSPLEGRESPLHF; CDR3nt: TGTGCCAGTAGCCCCCTGGAGGGAAGGGAGTCACCCCTCCACTTT
v_gene: TRBV2; len: 17; abundance: -; d_gene: TRBD2; j_gene: TRBJ2-3; CDR3aa: CASSSKRAGGSTDTQYF; CDR3nt: TGTGCCAGCAGTTCAAAAAGAGCGGGAGGAAGCACAGATACGCAGTATTTT
v_gene: TRBV10-2; len: 13; abundance: -; d_gene: -; j_gene: TRBJ1-1; CDR3aa: CASSDRGGVEAFF; CDR3nt: TGCGCCAGCAGTGACCGTGGTGGAGTAGAAGCTTTCTTT
v_gene: TRBV27; len: 11; abundance: -; d_gene: -; j_gene: TRBJ2-1; CDR3aa: CASSGYNEQFF; CDR3nt: TGTGCCAGTAGTGGTTACAATGAGCAGTTCTTC
v_gene: TRBV6-1; len: 14; abundance: -; d_gene: -; j_gene: TRBJ2-7; CDR3aa: CASSLSDGYYEQYF; CDR3nt: TGTGCCAGCTCCCTTTCGGACGGGTACTACGAGCAGTACTTC
v_gene: TRBV20-1; len: 14; abundance: -; d_gene: -; j_gene: TRBJ1-5; CDR3aa: CSVTPGGGNQPQHF; CDR3nt: TGCAGTGTAACTCCGGGGGGAGGCAATCAGCCCCAGCATTTT
v_gene: TRBV11-3; len: 16; abundance: -; d_gene: TRBD2; j_gene: TRBJ2-3; CDR3aa: CASSPWEGPSTDTQYF; CDR3nt: TGTGCCAGCAGCCCCTGGGAGGGACCTAGCACAGATACGCAGTATTTT
v_gene: TRBV6-5; len: 14; abundance: -; d_gene: -; j_gene: TRBJ1-1; CDR3aa: CASSYLQAYTEAFF; CDR3nt: TGTGCCAGCAGTTACCTTCAGGCGTACACTGAAGCTTTCTTT
v_gene: TRBV5-4; len: 16; abundance: -; d_gene: -; j_gene: TRBJ1-4; CDR3aa: CASSLSGGQVNEKLFF; CDR3nt: TGTGCCAGCAGTCTTAGCGGGGGGCAGGTTAATGAAAAACTGTTTTTT
v_gene: TRBV20-1; len: 14; abundance: few; d_gene: TRBD2; j_gene: TRBJ2-2; CDR3aa: CSAREGGAAGELFF; CDR3nt: TGCAGTGCCCGGGAGGGGGGGGCCGCCGGGGAGCTGTTTTTT
v_gene: TRBV12-3/TRBV12-4; len: 13; abundance: few; d_gene: -; j_gene: TRBJ2-7; CDR3aa: CASSHTGAYEQYF; CDR3nt: TGTGCCAGCAGTCACACCGGGGCCTACGAGCAGTACTTC
v_gene: TRBV19; len: 16; abundance: -; d_gene: -; j_gene: TRBJ1-1; CDR3aa: CASSKVGGVSRTEAFF; CDR3nt: TGTGCCAGTAGTAAGGTGGGGGGGGTGAGTAGGACTGAAGCTTTCTTT
v_gene: TRBV2; len: 14; abundance: medium-sized; d_gene: -; j_gene: TRBJ1-1; CDR3aa: CASTSRAQGPEAFF; CDR3nt: TGTGCCAGCACTTCTCGGGCCCAGGGACCCGAAGCTTTCTTT
v_gene: TRBV27; len: 14; abundance: -; d_gene: TRBD1; j_gene: TRBJ1-2; CDR3aa: CASSLEQGVHGYTF; CDR3nt: TGTGCCAGCAGTTTAGAGCAGGGGGTCCATGGCTACACCTTC
v_gene: TRBV6-5; len: 14; abundance: few; d_gene: -; j_gene: TRBJ1-2; CDR3aa: CASSYSQTVYGYTF; CDR3nt: TGTGCCAGCAGTTATTCTCAAACTGTCTATGGCTACACCTTC
v_gene: TRBV20-1; len: 13; abundance: -; d_gene: -; j_gene: TRBJ1-2; CDR3aa: CSARDGGSYGYTF; CDR3nt: TGCAGTGCTAGAGATGGGGGATCCTATGGCTACACCTTC
v_gene: TRBV20-1; len: 15; abundance: -; d_gene: -; j_gene: TRBJ1-4; CDR3aa: CSAQSPLGANEKLFF; CDR3nt: TGCAGTGCCCAGAGCCCTTTAGGGGCTAATGAAAAACTGTTTTTT
v_gene: TRBV19; len: 15; abundance: -; d_gene: -; j_gene: TRBJ2-6; CDR3aa: CASVRKNSGANVLTF; CDR3nt: TGTGCCAGCGTGCGTAAGAACTCTGGGGCCAACGTCCTGACTTTC
v_gene: TRBV20-1; len: 14; abundance: -; d_gene: -; j_gene: TRBJ1-2; CDR3aa: CSAPYGVEVKGYTF; CDR3nt: TGCAGTGCTCCATATGGGGTGGAAGTGAAGGGCTACACCTTC
v_gene: TRBV5-1; len: 17; abundance: -; d_gene: TRBD2; j_gene: TRBJ2-1; CDR3aa: CASSPWGARGIYNEQFF; CDR3nt: TGCGCCAGCAGCCCCTGGGGAGCGCGGGGGATCTACAATGAGCAGTTCTTC
v_gene: TRBV7-2; len: 15; abundance: -; d_gene: -; j_gene: TRBJ1-4; CDR3aa: CASSEPRGGPGSLFF; CDR3nt: TGTGCCAGCAGCGAACCGCGCGGGGGCCCCGGAAGCCTGTTTTTT